Listed below are T cell receptor beta chains from one sample, sequenced in a study of OX40 agonist ivuxolimab in advanced cancers. Libraries were prepared by immunoSEQ multiplex PCR; TCRdb keeps only in-frame clonotypes and omits some of them. The sample lists about 80,000 clones; around 92% were seen once. Sequenced here: CD4+ or CD8+ T cells sorted from blood, sampled in a trial of the OX40 agonist ivuxolimab. The receptors were sampled from an adult with an advanced solid tumor such as melanoma, head and neck, liver or kidney cancer. The conserved cysteine and the conserved F or W are not part of the CDR3 here.

V gene	J gene	CDR3 protein
TRBV10-3	TRBJ1-2	AISGADYGYT
TRBV7-6	TRBJ2-7	ASTPSLVGVLSYEQY
TRBV6-5	TRBJ1-1	ASSYVWNTEAF
TRBV7-9	TRBJ2-2	ASSLLANTGELF
TRBV18	TRBJ2-1	ASSPDRGRYNEQF
TRBV4-2	TRBJ2-1	ASSLQLAPGNEQF
TRBV6-5	TRBJ2-2	AARYTTGELF
TRBV5-1	TRBJ1-2	ASSWRQGGDGYT
TRBV13	TRBJ1-1	ASSLWNTEAF
TRBV5-1	TRBJ1-2	ASSWAPSPGDGYT
TRBV7-3	TRBJ2-1	ASSVLQGRLDEQF
TRBV4-1	TRBJ2-7	ASSQGPDAYEQY
TRBV9	TRBJ2-7	ASSAPDSFNEQY
TRBV7-9	TRBJ2-3	ASRYGGQQLTDTQY
TRBV19	TRBJ2-5	ALQGFVETQY
TRBV11-3	TRBJ2-7	ASSYYRDSYEQY
TRBV5-1	TRBJ1-4	ASSLKQGNEKLF
TRBV5-6	TRBJ2-7	ASSWGVSATYEQY
TRBV9	TRBJ2-7	ASSVGGGSGEQY
TRBV20-1	TRBJ1-2	SANYGYT
TRBV13	TRBJ2-5	ASSSRQGEEQETQY
TRBV2	TRBJ2-2	ASSEALAGASNTGELF
TRBV19	TRBJ2-1	ASTWDGGAYNEQF